The entry below gives a single T cell receptor (beta chain) sequence along with its context. No antigen is known for it. Measured with immunoSEQ multiplex PCR; TCRdb has only the in-frame clones, and not every one. Here the sample spans some 75,000 clones, 82% being singletons. Documented time point: blood 2 weeks post-SBRT. Specified treatment: 15 Gy SBRT to primary tumor, nephrectomy 4 weeks later. Clear cell pathology was present in this patient's renal cell carcinoma. Germline lookup yields CDR1 MGHRA and CDR2 YSYEKL. Trimming left V 3 bases short and J 2 bases short, with 14 bases between. The CDR3 has 15 amino acids. This sample is part of a study of radiation and T cells in renal cell carcinoma. Findings and caveats of the study: In blood, top tumor clones expanded by 2 weeks, shrinking by 4.

Sample: blood, taken from a patient whose treatment included radiotherapy and nephrectomy. The receptor was derived from a man in his sixties with renal cell carcinoma. The chain combines TRBV4-1 with TRBJ2-7; unclear D gene. CDR3 in amino acids: CASSQPVPPPYEQYF. The CDR3, as DNA: TGCGCCAGCAGCCAGCCGGTTCCGCCACCCTACGAGCAGTACTTC.